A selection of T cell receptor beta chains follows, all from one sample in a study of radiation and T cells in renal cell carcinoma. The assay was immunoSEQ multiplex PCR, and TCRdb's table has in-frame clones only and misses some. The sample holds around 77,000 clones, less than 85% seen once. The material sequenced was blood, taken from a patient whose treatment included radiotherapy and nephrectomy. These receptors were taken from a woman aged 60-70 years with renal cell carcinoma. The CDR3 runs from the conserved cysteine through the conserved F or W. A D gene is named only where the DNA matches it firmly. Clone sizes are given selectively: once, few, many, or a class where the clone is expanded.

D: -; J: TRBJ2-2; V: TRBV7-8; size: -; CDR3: CASSFSPGGELFF; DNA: TGTGCCAGCAGCTTTAGTCCGGGCGGGGAGCTGTTTTTT
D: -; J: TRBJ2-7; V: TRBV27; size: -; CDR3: CASRDSLRVYEQYF; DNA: TGTGCCAGCAGGGACTCGTTAAGGGTCTACGAGCAGTACTTC
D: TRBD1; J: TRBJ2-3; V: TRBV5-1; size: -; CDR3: CASSSGQGDFLSTDTQYF; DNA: TGCGCCAGCAGCTCGGGACAGGGGGACTTCCTTAGCACAGATACGCAGTATTTT
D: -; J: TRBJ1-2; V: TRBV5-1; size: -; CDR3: CASSYDSYGYTF; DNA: TGCGCCAGCAGCTACGACAGCTATGGCTACACCTTC
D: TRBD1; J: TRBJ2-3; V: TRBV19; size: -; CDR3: CASSGQGTDTQYF; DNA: TGTGCCAGTAGTGGACAGGGTACAGATACGCAGTATTTT
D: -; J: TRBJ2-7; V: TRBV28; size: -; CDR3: CASRSDRPYYEQYF; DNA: TGTGCCAGCAGGTCCGACAGGCCCTACTACGAGCAGTACTTC
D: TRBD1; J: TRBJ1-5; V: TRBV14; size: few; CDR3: CASSQTGGQPQHF; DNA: TGTGCCAGCAGCCAGACAGGGGGACAGCCCCAGCATTTT
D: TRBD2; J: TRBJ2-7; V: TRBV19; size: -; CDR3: CASSSLAEPYEQYF; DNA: TGTGCCAGTAGTTCCCTAGCGGAGCCCTACGAGCAGTACTTC
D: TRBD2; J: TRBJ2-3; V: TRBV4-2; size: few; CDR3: CASSPRLAGGADTQYF; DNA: TGTGCCAGCAGCCCCCGACTAGCGGGGGGGGCAGATACGCAGTATTTT
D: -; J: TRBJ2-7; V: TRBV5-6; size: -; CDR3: CASSPSSVVRGQYF; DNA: TGTGCCAGCAGCCCATCTAGCGTTGTACGCGGGCAGTACTTC
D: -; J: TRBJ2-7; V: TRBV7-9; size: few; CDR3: CASSLGPGVDEQYF; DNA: TGTGCCAGCAGCTTAGGGCCGGGAGTCGACGAGCAGTACTTC
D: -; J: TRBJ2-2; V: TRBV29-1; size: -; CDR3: CSVAAGGALANTGELFF; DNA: TGCAGCGTCGCCGCCGGCGGGGCCCTAGCGAACACCGGGGAGCTGTTTTTT
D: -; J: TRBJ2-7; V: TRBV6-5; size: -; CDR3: CASSRTVSPTYEQYF; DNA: TGTGCCAGCAGTCGGACGGTCTCACCCACCTACGAGCAGTACTTC
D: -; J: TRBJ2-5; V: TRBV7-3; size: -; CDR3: CASSPRVGGRETQYF; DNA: TGTGCCAGCAGCCCGAGGGTGGGGGGACGTGAGACCCAGTACTTC
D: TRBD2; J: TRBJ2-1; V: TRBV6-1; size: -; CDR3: CASRSIAGTGEQFF; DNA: TGTGCCAGCAGGTCAATAGCGGGAACGGGTGAGCAGTTCTTC
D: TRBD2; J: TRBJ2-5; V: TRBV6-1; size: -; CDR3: CASSEVLAGGKETQYF; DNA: TGTGCCAGCAGTGAAGTACTAGCGGGAGGGAAAGAGACCCAGTACTTC
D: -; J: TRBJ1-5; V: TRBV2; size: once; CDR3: CASSDRGGNQPQHF; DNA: TGTGCCAGCAGTGACAGGGGAGGCAATCAGCCCCAGCATTTT
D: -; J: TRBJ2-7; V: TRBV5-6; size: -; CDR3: CASSSTGRQGGVFAYEQYF; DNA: TGTGCCAGCAGCTCGACCGGGAGACAGGGAGGAGTTTTTGCCTACGAGCAGTACTTC
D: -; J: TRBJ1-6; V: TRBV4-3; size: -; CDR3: CASSLSMRGGNSPLHF; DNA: TGCGCCAGCAGCCTATCAATGAGGGGGGGGAATTCACCCCTCCACTTT
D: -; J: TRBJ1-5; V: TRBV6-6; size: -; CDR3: CASSFSSNQPQHF; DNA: TGTGCCAGCAGTTTCTCTAGCAATCAGCCCCAGCATTTT
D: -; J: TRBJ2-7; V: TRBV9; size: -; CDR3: CASSAPDSYEQYF; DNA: TGTGCCAGCAGCGCCCCTGATTCCTACGAGCAGTACTTC
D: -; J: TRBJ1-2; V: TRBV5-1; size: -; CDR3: CASSKDGDYGYTF; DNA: TGCGCCAGCAGCAAGGATGGCGACTATGGCTACACCTTC